Following are 6 T cell receptor beta chains from one sample sequenced in a study of CD8 T cells in Susac syndrome. It was with random hexamers that roughly 0.5 to 1 ug RNA was reverse transcribed. Using its own MiXCR run on the immunoSEQ multiplex PCR reads, TCRdb lists one record per CDR3 protein. The sample lists 92,000 or so distinct CDR3 sequences; approximately 96% were seen once. The sequencing sample was made of CD8+ T cells from PBMCs. The receptors originated from a human donor with Susac syndrome.

Turning to this clonotype: Relative to the germline gene, one junction end is altered; a read error may explain this. The CDR3 protein is CASSPDIYGYTF. For the CDR3, the DNA is TGTGCCAGCAGCCCGGACATCTATGGCTACACTTTC. The chain is built from TRBV14 and TRBJ1-2; a weak D match, TRBD1 (5 bases). Germline V gives CDR1 SGHDN, CDR2 FVKESK. The CDR3 contains 12 residues. Filled out from reference TRBV14 and TRBJ1-2, the complete variable domain reads EAGVTQFPSHSVIEKGQTVTLRCDPISGHDNLYWYRRVMGKEIKFLLHFVKESKQDESGMPNNRFLAERTGGTYSTLKVQPAELEDSGVYFCASSPDIYGYTFGSGTRLTVV.

DNA for the CDR3: TGTGCCAGCAGCGTAGCTAGGGGTCAAGAGACCCAGTACTTC. This codes for CASSVARGQETQYF. The chain is built from TRBV9 and TRBJ2-5; D may be TRBD1 (5 bases). V gave up 0 bases and J gave up 2 bases, with 8 bases separating them. The germline V gene has CDR1 SGDLS and CDR2 YYNGEE. The CDR3 covers 14 residues. Complete variable domain (other parts from reference TRBV9 and TRBJ2-5): DSGVTQTPKHLITATGQRVTLRCSPRSGDLSVYWYQQSLDQGLQFLIQYYNGEERAKGNILERFSAQQFPDLHSELNLSSLELGDSALYFCASSVARGQETQYFGPGTRLLVL.

V is TRBV29-1 and J is TRBJ1-2; 8 bases match TRBD1. J lost 7 bases, V lost 7 bases, and 8 bases had no gene match. Germline V gene sequence: CDR1 SQVTM, CDR2 ANQGSEA. The CDR3 spans 12 residues. In DNA, the CDR3 is TGCAGCGAAGGACAGGGAGAAGGTGGCTACACCTTC. Protein product: CSEGQGEGGYTF.

The chain combines TRBV12-3 or TRBV12-4 with TRBJ1-2; tentatively, D is TRBD1 (6 bases). The CDR3 runs to 11 residues. V dropped 7 bases and J dropped 12 bases, with 15 bases sitting between them. CDR3 sequence: CASNQQGVNTF. In nucleotides, the CDR3 is TGTGCCAGCAACCAACAGGGAGTTAACACCTTC.

The chain employs TRBV24-1 and TRBJ2-5, with TRBD1 as a possible D gene (7 bases). CDR1 and CDR2 from the germline V gene are KGHDR and SFDVKD. CDR3 length equals 13 residues. The ends were cut back, 5 bases at V and 3 bases at J, with 9 bases in the middle. The CDR3 DNA sequence: TGTGCCACCAGTGGCGGGACAGAAGAGACCCAGTACTTC. Translating gives CATSGGTEETQYF.

The chain has TRBV7-2 and TRBJ1-5; TRBD1 aligns across 7 bases. The CDR3 consists of 14 residues. Germline CDR1 SGHTA, CDR2 FQGNSA. Trimming cost V 5 bases and J 6 bases; bases outside gene matches: 7. CDR3 in DNA: TGTGCCAGCAGCCTCAACAGGGGCGGTCAGCCCCAGCATTTT. Translation gives CASSLNRGGQPQHF.